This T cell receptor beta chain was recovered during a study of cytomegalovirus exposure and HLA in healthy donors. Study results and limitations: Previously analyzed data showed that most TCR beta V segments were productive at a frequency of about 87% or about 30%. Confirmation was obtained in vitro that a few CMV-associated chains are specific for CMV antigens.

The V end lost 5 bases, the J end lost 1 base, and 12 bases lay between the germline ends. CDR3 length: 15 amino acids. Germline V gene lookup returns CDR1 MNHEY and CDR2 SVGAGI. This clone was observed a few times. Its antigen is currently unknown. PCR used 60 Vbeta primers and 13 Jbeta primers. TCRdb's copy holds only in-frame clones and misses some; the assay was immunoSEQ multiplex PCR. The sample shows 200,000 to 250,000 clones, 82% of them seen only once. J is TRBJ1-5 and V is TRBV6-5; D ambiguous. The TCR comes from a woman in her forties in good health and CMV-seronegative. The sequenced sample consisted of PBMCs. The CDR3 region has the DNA TGTGCCAGCAGTCCCGCAGGAGGGAGCAATCAGCCCCAGCATTTT. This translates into CASSPAGGSNQPQHF.